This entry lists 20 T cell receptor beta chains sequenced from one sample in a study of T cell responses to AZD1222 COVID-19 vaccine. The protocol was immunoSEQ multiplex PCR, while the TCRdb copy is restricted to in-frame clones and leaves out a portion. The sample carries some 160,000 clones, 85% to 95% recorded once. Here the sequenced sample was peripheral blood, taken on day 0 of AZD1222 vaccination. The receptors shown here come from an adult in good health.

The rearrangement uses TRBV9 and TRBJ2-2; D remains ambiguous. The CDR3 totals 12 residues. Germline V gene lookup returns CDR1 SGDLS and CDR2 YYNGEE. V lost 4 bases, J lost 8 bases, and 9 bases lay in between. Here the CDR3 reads CASSYPRGELFF. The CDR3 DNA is TGTGCCAGCAGCTATCCGCGGGGGGAGCTGTTTTTT.

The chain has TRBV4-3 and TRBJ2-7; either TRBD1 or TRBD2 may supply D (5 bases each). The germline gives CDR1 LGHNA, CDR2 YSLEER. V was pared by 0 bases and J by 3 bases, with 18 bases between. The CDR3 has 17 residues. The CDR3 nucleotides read TGCGCCAGCAGCCAAGATCTGACGGGGCTGTCGTTCTACGAGCAGTACTTC. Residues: CASSQDLTGLSFYEQYF.

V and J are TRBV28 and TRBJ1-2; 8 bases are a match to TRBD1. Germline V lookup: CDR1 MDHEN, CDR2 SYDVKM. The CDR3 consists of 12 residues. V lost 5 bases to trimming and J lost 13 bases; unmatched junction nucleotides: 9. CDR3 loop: CASSPSDRVRTF. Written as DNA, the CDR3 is TGTGCCAGCAGTCCTTCGGACAGGGTGCGCACCTTC.

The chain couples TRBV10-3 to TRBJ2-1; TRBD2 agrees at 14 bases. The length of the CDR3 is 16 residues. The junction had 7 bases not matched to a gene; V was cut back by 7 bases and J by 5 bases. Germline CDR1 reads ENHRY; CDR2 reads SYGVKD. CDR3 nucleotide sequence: TGTGCCATCAAGCGGACTAGCGGGGGGCCCGACAATGAGCAGTTCTTC. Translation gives CAIKRTSGGPDNEQFF.

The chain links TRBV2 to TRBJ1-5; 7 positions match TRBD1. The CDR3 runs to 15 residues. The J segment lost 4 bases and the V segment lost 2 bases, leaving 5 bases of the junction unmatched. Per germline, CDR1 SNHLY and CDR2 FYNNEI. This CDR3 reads CASSEWGQINQPQHF. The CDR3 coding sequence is TGTGCCAGCAGTGAATGGGGACAGATAAATCAGCCCCAGCATTTT.

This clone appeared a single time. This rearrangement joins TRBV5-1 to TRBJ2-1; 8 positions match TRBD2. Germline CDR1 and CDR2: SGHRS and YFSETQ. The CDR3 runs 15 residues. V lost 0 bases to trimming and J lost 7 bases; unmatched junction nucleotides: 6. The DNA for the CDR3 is TGCGCCAGCAGCTTGGAGGCGGGGGGTTTGAATGAGCAGTTCTTC. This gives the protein CASSLEAGGLNEQFF.

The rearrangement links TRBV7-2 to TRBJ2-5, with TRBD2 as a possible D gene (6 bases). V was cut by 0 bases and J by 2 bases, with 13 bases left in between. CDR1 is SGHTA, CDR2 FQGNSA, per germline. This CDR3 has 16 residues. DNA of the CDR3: TGTGCCAGCAGCTTAGCTTCGGGGGACGGTCAAGAGACCCAGTACTTC. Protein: CASSLASGDGQETQYF.

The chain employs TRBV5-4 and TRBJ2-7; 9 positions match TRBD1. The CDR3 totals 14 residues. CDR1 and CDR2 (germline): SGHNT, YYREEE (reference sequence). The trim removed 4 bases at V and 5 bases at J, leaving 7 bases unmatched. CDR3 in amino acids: CASSHRDRVNEQYF. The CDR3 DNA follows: TGTGCCAGCAGCCACCGGGACAGGGTCAACGAGCAGTACTTC.

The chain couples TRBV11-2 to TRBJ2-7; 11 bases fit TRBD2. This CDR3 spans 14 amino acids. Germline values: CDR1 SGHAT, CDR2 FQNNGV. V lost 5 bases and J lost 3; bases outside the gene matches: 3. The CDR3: CASSRSGGVYEQYF. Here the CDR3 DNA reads TGTGCCAGCAGCCGTAGCGGGGGGGTCTACGAGCAGTACTTC.

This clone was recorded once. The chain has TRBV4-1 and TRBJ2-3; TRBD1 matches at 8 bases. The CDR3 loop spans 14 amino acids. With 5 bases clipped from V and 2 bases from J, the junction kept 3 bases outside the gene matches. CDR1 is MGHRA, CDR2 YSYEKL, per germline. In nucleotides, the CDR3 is TGCGCCAGCAGCGACAGGGGAAACACAGATACGCAGTATTTT. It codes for CASSDRGNTDTQYF.

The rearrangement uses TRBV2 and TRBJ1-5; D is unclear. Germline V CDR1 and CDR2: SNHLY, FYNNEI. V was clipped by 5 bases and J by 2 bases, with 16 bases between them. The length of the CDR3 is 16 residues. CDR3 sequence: CASSQRAGGGNQPQHF. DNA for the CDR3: TGTGCCAGCAGTCAACGGGCCGGAGGCGGCAATCAGCCCCAGCATTTT.

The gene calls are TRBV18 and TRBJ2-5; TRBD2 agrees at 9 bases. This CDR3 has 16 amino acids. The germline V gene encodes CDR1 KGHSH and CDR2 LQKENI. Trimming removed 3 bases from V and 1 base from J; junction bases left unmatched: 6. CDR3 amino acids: CASSPREAGGQETQYF. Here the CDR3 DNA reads TGTGCCAGCTCACCTCGGGAAGCGGGGGGCCAAGAGACCCAGTACTTC.

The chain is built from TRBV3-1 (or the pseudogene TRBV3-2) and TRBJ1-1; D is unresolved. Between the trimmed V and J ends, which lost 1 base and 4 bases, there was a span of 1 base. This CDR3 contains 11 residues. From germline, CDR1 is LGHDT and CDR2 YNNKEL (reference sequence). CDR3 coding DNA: TGTGCCAGCAGCCAAGGCACTGAAGCTTTCTTT. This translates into CASSQGTEAFF.

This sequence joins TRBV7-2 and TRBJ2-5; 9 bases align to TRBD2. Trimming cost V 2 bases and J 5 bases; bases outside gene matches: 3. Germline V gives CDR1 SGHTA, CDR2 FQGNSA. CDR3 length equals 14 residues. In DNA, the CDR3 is TGTGCCAGCAGCTTAATAGCGGGGGTGGAGACCCAGTACTTC. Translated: CASSLIAGVETQYF.

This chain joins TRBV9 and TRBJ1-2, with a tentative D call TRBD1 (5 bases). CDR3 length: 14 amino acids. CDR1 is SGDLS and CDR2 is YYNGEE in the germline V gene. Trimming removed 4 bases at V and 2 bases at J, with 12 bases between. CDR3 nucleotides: TGTGCCAGCAGCCTGGGGACGGGGAACTATGGCTACACCTTC. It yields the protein CASSLGTGNYGYTF.

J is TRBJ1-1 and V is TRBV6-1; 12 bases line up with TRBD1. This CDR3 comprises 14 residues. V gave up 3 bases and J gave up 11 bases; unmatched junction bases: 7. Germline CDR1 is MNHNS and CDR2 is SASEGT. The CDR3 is CASSDTGQGASAFF. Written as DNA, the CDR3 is TGTGCCAGCAGTGATACGGGACAGGGGGCGTCCGCTTTCTTT.

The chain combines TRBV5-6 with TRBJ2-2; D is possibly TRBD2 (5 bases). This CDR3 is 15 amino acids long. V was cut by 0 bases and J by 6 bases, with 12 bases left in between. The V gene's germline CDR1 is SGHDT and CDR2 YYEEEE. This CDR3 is CASSLGLGGSGELFF. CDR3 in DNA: TGTGCCAGCAGCTTGGGGCTAGGAGGTTCCGGGGAGCTGTTTTTT.

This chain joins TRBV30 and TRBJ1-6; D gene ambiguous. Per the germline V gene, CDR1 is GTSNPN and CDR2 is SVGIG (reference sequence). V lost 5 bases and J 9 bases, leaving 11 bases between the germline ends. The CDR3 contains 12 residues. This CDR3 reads CAWREGPSPLHF. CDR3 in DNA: TGTGCCTGGCGGGAGGGCCCTTCACCCCTCCACTTT.

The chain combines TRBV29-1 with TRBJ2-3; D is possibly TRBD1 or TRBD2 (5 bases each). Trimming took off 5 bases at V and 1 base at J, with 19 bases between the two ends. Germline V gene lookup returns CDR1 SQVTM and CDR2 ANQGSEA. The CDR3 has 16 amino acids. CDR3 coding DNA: TGCAGCGTTTCTGGCGGGTCGACAGTGGGCACAGATACGCAGTATTTT. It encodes CSVSGGSTVGTDTQYF.

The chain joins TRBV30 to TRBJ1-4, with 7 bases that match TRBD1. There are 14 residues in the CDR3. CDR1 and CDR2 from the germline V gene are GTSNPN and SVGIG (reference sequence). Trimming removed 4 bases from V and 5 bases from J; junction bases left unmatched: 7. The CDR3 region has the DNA TGTGCCTGGAATCGAGGGACAGCAAATGAAAAACTGTTTTTT. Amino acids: CAWNRGTANEKLFF. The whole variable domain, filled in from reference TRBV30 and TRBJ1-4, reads SQTIHQWPATLVQPVGSPLSLECTVEGTSNPNLYWYRQAAGRGLQLLFYSVGIGQISSEVPQNLSASRPQDRQFILSSKKLLLSDSGFYLCAWNRGTANEKLFFGSGTQLSVL.